The sequence of this T cell receptor (beta chain) was determined in a study of control samples from healthy donors and cancer patients. This clone was seen a single time. TCRdb's table, derived via immunoSEQ multiplex PCR, lists solely in-frame clones and lacks some. This repertoire shows about 150,000 clones, roughly nine tenths found once; its top ten account for 4.9%. This TCR was sampled from a man in his thirties or forties in good health. Sample: blood.

CDR3 nucleotides: TGTGCCAGCAGCTTAATGGGAGGTGAAGCTTTCTTT. Translation: CASSLMGGEAFF. V is TRBV5-5 and J is TRBJ1-1, with unresolved D. V was cut by 2 bases and J by 7 bases, with 9 bases left in between. The CDR3 runs 12 residues. Germline CDR1 is SGHKS and CDR2 is YYEKEE (reference sequence).